The T cell receptor (beta chain) under discussion was sequenced for a study of cytomegalovirus exposure and HLA in healthy donors. Background on the study: In an early release, HLA-typed donors contributed approximately 82 million unique TCR sequences.

General study findings and limits: Reportedly, TCR beta sequences accurately predicted HLA-A and HLA-B alleles in most subjects.

Worth noting for this clone: Its antigen is currently unknown.

Germline V gives CDR1 MNHEY, CDR2 SMNVEV (reference sequence). There are 16 residues in the CDR3. V was clipped by 5 bases and J by 0 bases, with 14 bases between them. 13 Jbeta primers and 60 Vbeta primers were used for the PCR. Measured with immunoSEQ multiplex PCR; TCRdb has only the in-frame clones, and not every one. The sample shows approximately 160,000 clones, 82% of them seen only once. This sequence joins TRBV27 and TRBJ2-1, with D possibly matching TRBD2 (5 bases). Sequences were obtained from PBMCs. This TCR was recovered from a girl under 10 years old in good health and CMV-seropositive. The CDR3 reads CASSHGLSSSYNEQFF. CDR3 nucleotide sequence: TGTGCCAGCAGTCACGGACTCTCCAGCTCCTACAATGAGCAGTTCTTC.